One T cell receptor beta chain is described in this entry. Its antigen remains unidentified. This sample stems from a study of cytomegalovirus exposure and HLA in healthy donors. Whole-study results and caveats: Donor immune exposure was known only as CMV serostatus.

The CDR3 loop spans 17 amino acids. Vbeta (60) and Jbeta (13) primers were used in the PCR. Some clones are missing from TCRdb's copy, which holds only in-frame ones; the method was immunoSEQ multiplex PCR. The sample has some 120,000 clones, approximately 78% seen once. The rearrangement uses TRBV21-1 and TRBJ2-7; the tabulated D call, TRBD1, remains unverified against the DNA. TRBV21-1 is marked as a pseudogene. This TCR was sampled from a woman aged 25 to 39 in good health and CMV-seronegative. The material sequenced was PBMCs. CDR3 DNA: TGTGCCAGCAGAAGAGTGGGGTCGACGGCAGGGGACCACGAGCAGTACTTC. This sequence encodes CASRRVGSTAGDHEQYF.